Below are 4 T cell receptor beta chains sequenced from a single sample in a study of blood T cell repertoires in COVID-19. Sequencing was performed with immunoSEQ multiplex PCR; in TCRdb, only in-frame clones are kept and a portion is missing. This table holds under 200,000 clones, more than 70% found once. Sequencing was done on a sample of peripheral blood. These receptors all stem from a man aged 18 to 30 with active or convalescent COVID-19.

The chain carries TRBV6-5 and TRBJ2-3, with TRBD1 matching 7 bases. Germline V gene lookup returns CDR1 MNHEY and CDR2 SVGAGI. V was pared by 6 bases and J by 0 bases, with 6 bases of the junction left unmatched. The CDR3 totals 15 residues. CDR3 amino acids: CASRGTASSTDTQYF. CDR3 nucleotides: TGTGCCAGCAGGGGGACAGCTTCTAGCACAGATACGCAGTATTTT.

V usage is TRBV30 and J usage is TRBJ1-1; the D is unclear. CDR3 length equals 13 residues. Trimming cost V 2 bases and J 3 bases, with 10 bases left between them. Germline V gene data show CDR1 as GTSNPN and CDR2 as SVGIG (reference sequence). CDR3 in amino acids: CAWSPGLDTEAFF. The CDR3 nucleotides read TGTGCCTGGAGTCCAGGCCTGGACACTGAAGCTTTCTTT. The whole variable domain, remainder taken from reference TRBV30 and TRBJ1-1, is SQTIHQWPATLVQPVGSPLSLECTVEGTSNPNLYWYRQAAGRGLQLLFYSVGIGQISSEVPQNLSASRPQDRQFILSSKKLLLSDSGFYLCAWSPGLDTEAFFGQGTRLTVV.

The rearrangement uses TRBV7-2 and TRBJ1-1; no definite D call. The germline CDR1 and CDR2 sequences are SGHTA and FQGNSA. With 4 bases removed from V and 7 bases from J, the gap between germline ends came to 22 bases. CDR3 size: 16 residues. The CDR3 DNA is TGTGCCAGCAGCTCCCCTGGCTACAGAGAACTTGTTGAAGCTTTCTTT. Translation: CASSSPGYRELVEAFF.

CDR3 sequence reads: CASSLVVSNNEQFF. In DNA form, the CDR3 reads TGTGCCAGCAGCTTAGTCGTCTCTAACAATGAGCAGTTCTTC. V usage is TRBV7-9 and J usage is TRBJ2-1; no reliable D call. Germline CDR1 reads SEHNR; CDR2 reads FQNEAQ (reference sequence). V was shortened by 1 base and J by 5 bases, with 9 bases between the two germline ends. The CDR3 is made up of 14 amino acids.